The entry that follows covers one T cell receptor (beta chain) sequence. The CDR3 covers 14 residues. Trimming removed 4 bases from V and 2 bases from J; junction bases left unmatched: 1. Per the germline V gene, CDR1 is MGHDK and CDR2 is SYGVNS. These data are taken from a study of OX40 agonist ivuxolimab in advanced cancers. The overall study: Patient treatment consisted of intravenous ivuxolimab administration every 2 weeks at 0.01 to 10 mg/kg.

Data came from immunoSEQ multiplex PCR; TCRdb stores just in-frame clones and leaves some out. In the table there are around 70,000 clones, over 80% of which are singletons. Exclusion of a patient followed from autoimmune disease history or systemic immunosuppression. Material: CD4+ or CD8+ T cells sorted from blood, obtained in a trial of the OX40 agonist ivuxolimab. The origin of this receptor is an adult with an advanced solid tumor such as melanoma, head and neck, liver or kidney cancer. This chain links TRBV25-1 with TRBJ1-3, with 8 bases matching TRBD1. The CDR3 DNA reads as TGTGCCAGCAGTGGACAGGGGACTGGAAACACCATATATTTT. This codes for CASSGQGTGNTIYF.